The present T cell receptor beta chain was sequenced within a study of blood T cell repertoires in COVID-19 (dated by TCRdb to the early 2020s). For the wider study: Collaborator samples came from the United States, Italy and Spain and covered acute and convalescent phases of COVID-19. The material from the prospective study consisted of cDNA or gDNA derived from T cells, B-cell-depleted T cells, or PBMCs. Deeply sampled blood TCRbeta repertoires from subjects exposed to, actively infected with, or recovered from COVID-19 were included in the dataset. A freely available public database, intended as a resource for researchers studying the immune response to SARS-CoV-2, is where the repertoires were released. Samples came from the ongoing ImmuneRACE study (first 160 participants) plus 1,254 subjects from 6 global collaborators. The sample metadata nearly always contained a de-identified subject ID, COVID-19 status, age in years and sex. HLA class I and class II types, where available, came from metadata supplied by the sample provider rather than from assay-based typing. Study-wide conclusions, independent of this receptor: Clinical and demographic metadata were provided uncurated, with the amount varying by source and participant.

TCRbeta CDR3 regions were amplified from genomic DNA using the immunoSEQ Assay, a bias-controlled multiplex PCR. Turning to the authors' computational methods: The number of nucleated cells in each sample was estimated from the amplification of reference gene primers within the assay. To quantify the absolute abundance of each unique TCRbeta CDR3 rearrangement, sequence reads were collapsed and filtered. For each sample, productive Simpson clonality was calculated by taking the square root of Simpson's diversity index across productive rearrangements. TCRdb stores this immuneACCESS table with in-frame sequences only. Part of the clones is absent; in the studies checked, under half of the shortfall reflects unresolved V genes, and no reason is known for the rest. Clonal size and the V and J genes are those of that table, whereas D and trimming came from the DNA. Across this sample there are 290,000 or so clones, with roughly 89% seen only once. 3.5% to 4.5% of the sample lies in the top ten.

In the prospective study, participants were roughly 18 to 95 years old, resided in approximately 25 geographic areas of the United States, and were enrolled through a virtual design. In the prospective study, participants were assigned to cohorts based on the clinical history participants reported in a screening survey and a study questionnaire. In the prospective study, mobile phlebotomists collected whole blood, serum and a nasopharyngeal or oropharyngeal swab from each participant. Over a roughly two-month period, participants in the prospective study had the option of providing additional blood draws and questionnaires. Blood samples from the prospective study were shipped frozen or at room temperature prior to DNA extraction. From cysteine to phenylalanine, the CDR3 is 16 amino acids long. The only DNA kept is the CDR3, 48 bases in frame from the first base. V and J lose 5 bases and 2 bases, and a span of 16 bases separates them. According to the germline V gene, CDR1 reads SGHAT and CDR2 reads FQNNGV.

This clone was counted a few times. There is no known antigen for this receptor. No quality values exist for individual bases; no much larger clone is one base distant. Sequenced material: PBMCs or T cells enriched from blood (not recorded which). The chain couples TRBV11-2 to TRBJ2-1; TRBD2 is a possible D gene, resting on 5 matching bases. The TCR was taken from a woman aged 18 to 35 with acute COVID-19. The nucleotides read TGTGCCAGCAGCCTTCTACCCCGGAGGCCCTACAATGAGCAGTTCTTC. Translated, this gives CASSLLPRRPYNEQFF.